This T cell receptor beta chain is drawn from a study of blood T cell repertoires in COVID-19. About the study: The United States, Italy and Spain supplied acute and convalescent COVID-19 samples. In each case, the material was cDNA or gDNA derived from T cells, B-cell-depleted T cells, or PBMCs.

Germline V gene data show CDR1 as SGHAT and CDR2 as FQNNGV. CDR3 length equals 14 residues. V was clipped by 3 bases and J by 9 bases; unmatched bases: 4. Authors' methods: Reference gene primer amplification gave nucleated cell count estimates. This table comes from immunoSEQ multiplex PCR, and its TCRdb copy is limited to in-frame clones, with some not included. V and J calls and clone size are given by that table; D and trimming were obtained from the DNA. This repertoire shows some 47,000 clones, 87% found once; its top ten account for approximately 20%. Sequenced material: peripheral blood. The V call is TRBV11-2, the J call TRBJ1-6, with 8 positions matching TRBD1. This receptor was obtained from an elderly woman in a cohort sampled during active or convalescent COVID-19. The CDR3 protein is CASSFLTGGSPLHF. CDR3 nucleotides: TGTGCCAGCAGCTTTCTCACAGGGGGTTCACCCCTCCACTTT.